These T cell receptor beta chains were read from a single sample in a study of CD8+ T cells in alopecia areata. Some clones are missing from TCRdb's copy, which holds only in-frame ones; the method was immunoSEQ multiplex PCR. Of around 29,000 clones detected, roughly 60% appear once; the ten largest clones hold more than 15%. The sequenced sample consisted of NKG2D-high CD8+ T cells sorted from blood. Source of these receptors: a human donor with alopecia areata. CDR3s include the opening cysteine and the closing phenylalanine or tryptophan. Each record gives: J gene, V gene, D gene, clone size, CDR3 DNA, CDR3 protein. The D gene is left open where the match is weak. A clone size is listed for some rows: how often the clone was seen (once, few, many), or a class if it is expanded.

J: TRBJ2-1
V: TRBV4-1
D: TRBD2
size: -
DNA: TGCGCCAGCAGCCTGAGGGGAGCGGGAGGGGCCTACAATGAGCAGTTCTTC
CDR3: CASSLRGAGGAYNEQFF

J: TRBJ1-1
V: TRBV19
D: TRBD1
size: few
DNA: TGTGCCAGTAGTATGACGACAGGGCCGTACACTGAAGCTTTCTTT
CDR3: CASSMTTGPYTEAFF

J: TRBJ2-5
V: TRBV5-4
D: TRBD1
size: -
DNA: TGTGCCAGCAGCTTCACAGGGGGCGTGAGGGAGACCCAGTACTTC
CDR3: CASSFTGGVRETQYF

J: TRBJ2-5
V: TRBV2
D: -
size: -
DNA: TGTGCCAGCACGGCGGAGACCCAGTACTTC
CDR3: CASTAETQYF

J: TRBJ2-1
V: TRBV10-3
D: TRBD2
size: -
DNA: TGTGCCATCAGTGACCTAGCGGGAGGTTCCTACAATGAGCAGTTCTTC
CDR3: CAISDLAGGSYNEQFF

J: TRBJ1-2
V: TRBV7-9
D: TRBD1
size: -
DNA: TGTGCCAGCAGCCCGCGGGACAGGGGGATATATGGCTACACCTTC
CDR3: CASSPRDRGIYGYTF

J: TRBJ2-7
V: TRBV27
D: -
size: -
DNA: TGTGCCAGCAGTTTAAGTGGGGGCTACGAGCAGTACTTC
CDR3: CASSLSGGYEQYF

J: TRBJ1-1
V: TRBV28
D: -
size: -
DNA: TGTGCCAGCAGTTTCTTGCAGCAGAACACTGAAGCTTTCTTT
CDR3: CASSFLQQNTEAFF

J: TRBJ2-3
V: TRBV7-9
D: TRBD2
size: -
DNA: TGTGCCAGCAGCCCTAGCGGGGGGACCAACACAGATACGCAGTATTTT
CDR3: CASSPSGGTNTDTQYF

J: TRBJ2-7
V: TRBV5-1
D: -
size: few
DNA: TGCGCCAGCAGCTTCGGGACGGCCTACGAGCAGTACTTC
CDR3: CASSFGTAYEQYF

J: TRBJ2-7
V: TRBV9
D: -
size: few
DNA: TGTGCCAGCAGTATCAGCTCCTACGAGCAGTACTTC
CDR3: CASSISSYEQYF

J: TRBJ2-3
V: TRBV15
D: TRBD1
size: medium-sized
DNA: TGTGCCACCAGCATACGGACAGGGACAGATACGCAGTATTTT
CDR3: CATSIRTGTDTQYF

J: TRBJ2-1
V: TRBV27
D: -
size: few
DNA: TGTGCCAGCAGTCCAAAACAGAACAATGAGCAGTTCTTC
CDR3: CASSPKQNNEQFF

J: TRBJ2-2
V: TRBV27
D: -
size: -
DNA: TGTGCCAGCAGTTTAACGAAGAACACCGGGGAGCTGTTTTTT
CDR3: CASSLTKNTGELFF

J: TRBJ2-7
V: TRBV28
D: -
size: -
DNA: TGTGCCAGCAGTCCCCCCGTTTACAGGGTGTTATCCTACGAGCAGTACTTC
CDR3: CASSPPVYRVLSYEQYF

J: TRBJ2-7
V: TRBV7-8
D: TRBD2
size: -
DNA: TGTGCCAGCAGCTGGCAGCGGGAGGGTTACGAGCAGTACTTC
CDR3: CASSWQREGYEQYF

J: TRBJ2-1
V: TRBV11-2
D: -
size: -
DNA: TGTGCCAGCAGCGGGGAGCGGCAGATGTACAATGAGCAGTTCTTC
CDR3: CASSGERQMYNEQFF

J: TRBJ2-7
V: TRBV4-3
D: -
size: -
DNA: TGCGCCAGCAGCCAGATGGGAGCCTACGAGCAGTACTTC
CDR3: CASSQMGAYEQYF

J: TRBJ1-1
V: TRBV4-3
D: TRBD1
size: -
DNA: TGCGCCAGCAGCCGCGATACAGGGGGCTTTTTGAACACTGAAGCTTTCTTT
CDR3: CASSRDTGGFLNTEAFF

J: TRBJ2-7
V: TRBV19
D: TRBD1
size: -
DNA: TGTGCCACCCAAAGGACAGGGGGAATCCACGAGCAGTACTTC
CDR3: CATQRTGGIHEQYF

J: TRBJ1-5
V: TRBV7-6
D: -
size: few
DNA: TGTGCCAGCAGCCCCCTAGCAGGGATGGACGTAGGGAATCAGCCCCAGCATTTT
CDR3: CASSPLAGMDVGNQPQHF

J: TRBJ2-7
V: TRBV4-2
D: TRBD1
size: -
DNA: TGTGCCAGCAGGCAGACCGGGACAGCCTACGAGCAGTACTTC
CDR3: CASRQTGTAYEQYF

J: TRBJ2-2
V: TRBV30
D: -
size: -
DNA: TGTGCCTGGAGTGTACCGTGGGGAACCGGGGAGCTGTTTTTT
CDR3: CAWSVPWGTGELFF

J: TRBJ2-1
V: TRBV7-9
D: TRBD2
size: -
DNA: TGTGCCAGCAGCTTAACCGACGGACTAGGGACCTACAATGAGCAGTTCTTC
CDR3: CASSLTDGLGTYNEQFF

J: TRBJ2-1
V: TRBV10-2
D: -
size: few
DNA: TGCGCCAGCACCTTCGATATAAAGGGCGAGCAGTTCTTC
CDR3: CASTFDIKGEQFF